This T cell receptor beta chain was sequenced in a study of control samples from healthy donors and cancer patients. The CDR3 spans 15 residues. The V end was cut by 2 bases, the J end by 4 bases, with 15 bases between. Germline lookup yields CDR1 GTSNPN and CDR2 SVGIG (reference sequence). Here immunoSEQ multiplex PCR was the method, and the copy in TCRdb shows in-frame clones only, minus some. The top ten hold 1% of the sample, which has fewer than 200,000 clones, 96% seen once. The TCR was taken from a woman aged 30 to 39 in good health. The source material was blood. This sequence joins TRBV30 and TRBJ2-1; perhaps D is TRBD1 or TRBD2 (6 bases each). CDR3 in amino acids: CAWSIQGGRYNEQFF. The CDR3 DNA reads TGTGCCTGGAGTATCCAAGGGGGGAGGTACAATGAGCAGTTCTTC.